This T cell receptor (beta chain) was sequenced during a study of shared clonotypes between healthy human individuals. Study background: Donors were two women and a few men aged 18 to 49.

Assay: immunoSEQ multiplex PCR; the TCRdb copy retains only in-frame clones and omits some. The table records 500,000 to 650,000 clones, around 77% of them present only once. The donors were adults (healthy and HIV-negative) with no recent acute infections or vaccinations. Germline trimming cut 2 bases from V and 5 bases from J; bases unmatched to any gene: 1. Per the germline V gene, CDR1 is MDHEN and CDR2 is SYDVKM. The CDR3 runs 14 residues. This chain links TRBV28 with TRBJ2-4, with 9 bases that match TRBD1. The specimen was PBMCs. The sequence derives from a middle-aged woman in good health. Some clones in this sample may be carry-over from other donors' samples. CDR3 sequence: CASSLGTGQNIQYF. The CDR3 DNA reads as TGTGCCAGCAGTTTAGGGACAGGGCAAAACATTCAGTACTTC.